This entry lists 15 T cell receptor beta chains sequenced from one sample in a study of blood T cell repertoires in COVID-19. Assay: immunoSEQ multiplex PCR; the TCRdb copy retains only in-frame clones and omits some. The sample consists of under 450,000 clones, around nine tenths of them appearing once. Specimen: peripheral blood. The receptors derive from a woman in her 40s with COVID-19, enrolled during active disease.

The CDR3 loop reads CASSQTGGLTNYGYTF. The CDR3 DNA reads as TGTGCCAGCAGTCAGACAGGGGGCCTTACTAACTATGGCTACACCTTC. The chain carries TRBV3-1 (or the pseudogene TRBV3-2) and TRBJ1-2; 10 bases map to TRBD1. Per germline, CDR1 LGHDT and CDR2 YNNKEL (reference sequence). Unmatched junction bases numbered 7, after V lost 6 bases and J lost 0 bases. The CDR3 is 16 amino acids.

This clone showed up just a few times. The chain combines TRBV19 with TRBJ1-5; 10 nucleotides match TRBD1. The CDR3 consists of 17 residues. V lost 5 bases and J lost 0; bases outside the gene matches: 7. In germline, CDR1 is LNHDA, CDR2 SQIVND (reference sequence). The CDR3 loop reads CASSPGTGAYSNQPQHF. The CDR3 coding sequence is TGTGCCAGTAGTCCCGGGACAGGGGCGTATAGCAATCAGCCCCAGCATTTT. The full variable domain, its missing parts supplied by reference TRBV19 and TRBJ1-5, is DGGITQSPKYLFRKEGQNVTLSCEQNLNHDAMYWYRQDPGQGLRLIYYSQIVNDFQKGDIAEGYSVSREKKESFPLTVTSAQKNPTAFYLCASSPGTGAYSNQPQHFGDGTRLSIL.

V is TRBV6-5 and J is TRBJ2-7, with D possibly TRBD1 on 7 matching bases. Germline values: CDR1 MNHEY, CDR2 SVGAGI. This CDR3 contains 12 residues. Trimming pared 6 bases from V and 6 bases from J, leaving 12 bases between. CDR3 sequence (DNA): TGTGCCAGCAGGAGACAGGGAGGCGAGCAGTACTTC. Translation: CASRRQGGEQYF.

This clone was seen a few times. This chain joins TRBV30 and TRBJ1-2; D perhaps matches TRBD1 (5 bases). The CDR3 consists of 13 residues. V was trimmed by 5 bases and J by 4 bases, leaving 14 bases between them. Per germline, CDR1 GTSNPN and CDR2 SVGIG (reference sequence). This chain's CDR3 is CAWDRFGSYGYTF. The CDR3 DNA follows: TGTGCCTGGGACAGATTCGGGAGCTATGGCTACACCTTC.

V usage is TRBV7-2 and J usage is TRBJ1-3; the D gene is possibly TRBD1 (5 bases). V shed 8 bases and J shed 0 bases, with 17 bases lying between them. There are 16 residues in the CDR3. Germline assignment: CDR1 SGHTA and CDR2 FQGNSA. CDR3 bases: TGTGCCAGCGGAGGGCGCGGGACGGCCTCTGGAAACACCATATATTTT. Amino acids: CASGGRGTASGNTIYF.

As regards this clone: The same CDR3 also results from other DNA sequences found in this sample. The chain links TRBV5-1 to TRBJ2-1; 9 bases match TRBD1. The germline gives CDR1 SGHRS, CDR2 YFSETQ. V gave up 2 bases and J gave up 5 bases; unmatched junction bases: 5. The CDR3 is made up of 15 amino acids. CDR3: CASSLGTGRDNEQFF. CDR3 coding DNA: TGCGCCAGCAGCTTAGGGACAGGGAGAGACAATGAGCAGTTCTTC.

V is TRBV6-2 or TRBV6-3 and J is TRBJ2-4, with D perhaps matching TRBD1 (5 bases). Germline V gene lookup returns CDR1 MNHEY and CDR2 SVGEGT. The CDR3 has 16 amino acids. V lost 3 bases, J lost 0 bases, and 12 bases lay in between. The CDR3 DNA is TGTGCCAGCAGTTATATCGACAGAGTAGCCAAAAACATTCAGTACTTC. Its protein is CASSYIDRVAKNIQYF.

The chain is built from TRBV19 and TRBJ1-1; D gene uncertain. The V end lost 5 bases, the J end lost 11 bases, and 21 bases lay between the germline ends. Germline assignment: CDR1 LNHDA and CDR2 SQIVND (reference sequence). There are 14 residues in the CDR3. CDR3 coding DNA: TGTGCCAGTAGTGCTCCCCTCAGCGCGGGGTCTGCTTTCTTT. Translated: CASSAPLSAGSAFF. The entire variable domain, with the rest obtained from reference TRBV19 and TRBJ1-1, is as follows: DGGITQSPKYLFRKEGQNVTLSCEQNLNHDAMYWYRQDPGQGLRLIYYSQIVNDFQKGDIAEGYSVSREKKESFPLTVTSAQKNPTAFYLCASSAPLSAGSAFFGQGTRLTVV.

The CDR3 sequence is CASTEMGLAGGTAYNEQFF. CDR3 DNA: TGTGCCAGCACCGAAATGGGACTAGCGGGGGGAACAGCCTACAATGAGCAGTTCTTC. The chain employs TRBV5-5 and TRBJ2-1; TRBD2 matches at 15 bases. Germline V gene data show CDR1 as SGHKS and CDR2 as YYEKEE (reference sequence). This CDR3 spans 19 amino acids. J was trimmed by 2 bases and V by 6 bases; bases with no gene match: 12. Complete variable domain (other parts from reference TRBV5-5 and TRBJ2-1): DAGVTQSPTHLIKTRGQQVTLRCSPISGHKSVSWYQQVLGQGPQFIFQYYEKEERGRGNFPDRFSARQFPNYSSELNVNALLLGDSALYLCASTEMGLAGGTAYNEQFFGPGTRLTVL.

The DNA for the CDR3 is TGCGCCAGCAGCCTCGACAGTTCCCATCCCTATGGCTACACCTTC. Translating it yields CASSLDSSHPYGYTF. The chain joins TRBV4-1 to TRBJ1-2; TRBD1 is a possible D gene (5 bases). The germline V gene has CDR1 MGHRA and CDR2 YSYEKL. Trimming shortened V by 4 bases and J by 4 bases, and 16 bases separated the two germline ends. CDR3 length equals 15 residues.

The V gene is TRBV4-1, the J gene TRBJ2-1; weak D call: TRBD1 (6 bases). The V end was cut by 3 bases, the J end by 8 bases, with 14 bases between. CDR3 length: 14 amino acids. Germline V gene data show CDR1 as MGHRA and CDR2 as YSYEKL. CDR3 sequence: CASSQDWTVHEQFF. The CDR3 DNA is TGCGCCAGCAGCCAGGATTGGACAGTCCATGAGCAGTTCTTC.

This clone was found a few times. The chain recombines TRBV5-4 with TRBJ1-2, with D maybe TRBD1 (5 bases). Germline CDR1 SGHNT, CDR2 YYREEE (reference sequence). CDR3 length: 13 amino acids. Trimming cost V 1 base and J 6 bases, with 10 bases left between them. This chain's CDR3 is CASSLRQTHGYTF. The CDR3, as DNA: TGTGCCAGCAGCTTGCGACAGACTCATGGCTACACCTTC.

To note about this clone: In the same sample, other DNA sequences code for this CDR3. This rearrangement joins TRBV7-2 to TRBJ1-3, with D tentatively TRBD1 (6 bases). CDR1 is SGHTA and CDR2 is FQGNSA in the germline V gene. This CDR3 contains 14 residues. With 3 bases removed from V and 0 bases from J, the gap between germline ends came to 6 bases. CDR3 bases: TGTGCCAGCAGCTTGGACAGCTCTGGAAACACCATATATTTT. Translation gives CASSLDSSGNTIYF.

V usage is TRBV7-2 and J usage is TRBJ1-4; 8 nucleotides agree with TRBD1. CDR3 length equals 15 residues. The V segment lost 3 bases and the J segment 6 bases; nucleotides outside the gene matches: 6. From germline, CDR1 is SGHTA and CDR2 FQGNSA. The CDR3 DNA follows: TGTGCCAGCAGCTTCTCACAGGGGGGAGATGAAAAACTGTTTTTT. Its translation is CASSFSQGGDEKLFF.

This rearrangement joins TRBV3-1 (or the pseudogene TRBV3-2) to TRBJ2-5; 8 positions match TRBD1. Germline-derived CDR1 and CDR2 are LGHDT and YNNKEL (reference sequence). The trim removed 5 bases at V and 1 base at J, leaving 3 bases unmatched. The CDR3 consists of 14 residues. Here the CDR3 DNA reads TGTGCCAGCAGCTACGGGACAGGCCAAGAGACCCAGTACTTC. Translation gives CASSYGTGQETQYF.